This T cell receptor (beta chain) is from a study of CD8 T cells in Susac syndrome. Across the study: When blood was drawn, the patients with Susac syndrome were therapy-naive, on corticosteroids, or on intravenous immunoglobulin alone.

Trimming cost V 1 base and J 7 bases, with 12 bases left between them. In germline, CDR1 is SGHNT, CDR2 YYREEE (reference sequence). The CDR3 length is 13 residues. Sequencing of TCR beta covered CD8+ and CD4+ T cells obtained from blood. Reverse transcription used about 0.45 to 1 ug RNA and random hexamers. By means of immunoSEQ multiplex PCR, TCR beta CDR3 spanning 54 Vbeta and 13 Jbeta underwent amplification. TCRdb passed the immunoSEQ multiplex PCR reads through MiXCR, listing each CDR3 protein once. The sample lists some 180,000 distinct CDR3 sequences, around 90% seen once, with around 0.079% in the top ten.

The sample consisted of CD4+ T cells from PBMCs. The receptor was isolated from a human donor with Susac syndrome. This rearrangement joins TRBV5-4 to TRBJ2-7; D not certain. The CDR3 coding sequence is TGTGCCAGCAGCTTGATCCCGATTGAGGAGCAGTACTTC. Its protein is CASSLIPIEEQYF.